This record looks at one TCR beta chain sequence and its context. Its cognate antigen is unknown. With 0 bases removed from V and 0 bases from J, the gap between germline ends came to 6 bases. This CDR3 has 14 residues. Germline CDR1 is MNHEY and CDR2 is SVGAGI. The sample originates from a study of beta chain features in type 1 diabetes. Study conclusions and caveats: A closer apparent resemblance between naive, central memory and Treg TCRB repertoires was seen in patients than in healthy donors. All four CD4+ subsets of Type 1 diabetes patients contained TCRB CDR3s that were moderately but significantly shorter.

Since all of the isolated RNA was reverse transcribed, expressed TCRB transcripts were what got sequenced. Read counts averaged around 3.6 million for samples of naive, central memory and regulatory T cells. The repertoire was sequenced with immunoSEQ multiplex PCR; TCRdb's copy has only in-frame clones and lacks some. Among some 350,000 clones, approximately 13% were seen once, and the ten largest hold about 0.016%. Sample: naive CD4+ T cells from blood. The V call is TRBV6-5, the J call TRBJ2-7; no definite D call. The sequence derives from a woman aged 18-35 years with type 1 diabetes. The CDR3 region has the DNA TGTGCCAGCAGTTACTCGTACAGCTCCTACGAGCAGTACGTC. Translating it yields CASSYSYSSYEQYV.